Below are 6 T cell receptor beta chains sequenced from a single sample in a study of glioma-infiltrating T cells after dendritic cell vaccination. Assay used: immunoSEQ multiplex PCR; TCRdb lists only in-frame clones, some missing. The table lists around 67,000 clones, 80% to 85% of them singletons, with roughly 7.9% in the top ten. Source: blood, taken before dendritic cell vaccination. The receptors derive from a human donor with glioblastoma.

This chain connects TRBV6-5 to TRBJ1-2; 8 positions match TRBD1. The CDR3 runs 13 residues. Germline CDR1 MNHEY, CDR2 SVGAGI. V lost 5 bases to trimming and J lost 8 bases; unmatched junction nucleotides: 7. CDR3 bases: TGTGCCAGCAGTCCCGGCACAGGGGGAGGCTACACCTTC. Translation: CASSPGTGGGYTF.

The gene calls are TRBV15 and TRBJ1-1; D is undetermined. Deletions cut 0 bases from V and 8 bases from J, with 13 bases between. This CDR3 contains 14 residues. Germline CDR1 is LNHNV and CDR2 is YYDKDF (reference sequence). The CDR3 DNA is TGTGCCACCAGCAGAGATCAAGCGGCCACGGAAGCTTTCTTT. This sequence encodes CATSRDQAATEAFF.

This clone was seen a single time. The chain couples TRBV2 to TRBJ1-2; TRBD1 matches at 9 bases. J gave up 6 bases and V 5 bases, and 4 bases lay outside the gene matches. CDR3 length: 13 residues. Per germline, CDR1 SNHLY and CDR2 FYNNEI. This CDR3 is CASSYRGRNGYTF. The CDR3 nucleotides are TGTGCCAGCAGTTACAGGGGGCGCAATGGCTACACCTTC.

V gene TRBV6-5 combines with J gene TRBJ1-1; 8 bases map to TRBD1. V shed 4 bases and J 6 bases; nucleotides not matched to a gene: 4. Germline V gives CDR1 MNHEY, CDR2 SVGAGI. The CDR3 has 13 amino acids. The CDR3: CASSLDRVSEAFF. CDR3 nucleotides: TGTGCCAGCAGTTTGGACAGGGTTTCTGAAGCTTTCTTT.

In its sample, this clone was seen a few times. This chain uses TRBV6-1 with TRBJ2-2; 7 bases are shared with TRBD2. Losses at the gene ends were 6 bases for V and 8 bases for J; bases not matched to a gene: 9. This CDR3 is built from 14 residues. CDR1 is MNHNS, CDR2 SASEGT, per germline. CDR3 in amino acids: CASRLGGSYGELFF. The CDR3 DNA reads as TGTGCCAGCAGACTCGGGGGGTCGTATGGGGAGCTGTTTTTT.

V gene TRBV28 combines with J gene TRBJ1-5; TRBD1 aligns across 10 bases. Germline values: CDR1 MDHEN, CDR2 SYDVKM. The CDR3 contains 14 residues. The V gene end was trimmed by 6 bases and the J gene end by 6 bases; junction bases not matched to a gene: 5. The CDR3 coding sequence is TGTGCCAGCAGCCCGACAGGGGGCACTCAGCCCCAGCATTTT. Translated: CASSPTGGTQPQHF.